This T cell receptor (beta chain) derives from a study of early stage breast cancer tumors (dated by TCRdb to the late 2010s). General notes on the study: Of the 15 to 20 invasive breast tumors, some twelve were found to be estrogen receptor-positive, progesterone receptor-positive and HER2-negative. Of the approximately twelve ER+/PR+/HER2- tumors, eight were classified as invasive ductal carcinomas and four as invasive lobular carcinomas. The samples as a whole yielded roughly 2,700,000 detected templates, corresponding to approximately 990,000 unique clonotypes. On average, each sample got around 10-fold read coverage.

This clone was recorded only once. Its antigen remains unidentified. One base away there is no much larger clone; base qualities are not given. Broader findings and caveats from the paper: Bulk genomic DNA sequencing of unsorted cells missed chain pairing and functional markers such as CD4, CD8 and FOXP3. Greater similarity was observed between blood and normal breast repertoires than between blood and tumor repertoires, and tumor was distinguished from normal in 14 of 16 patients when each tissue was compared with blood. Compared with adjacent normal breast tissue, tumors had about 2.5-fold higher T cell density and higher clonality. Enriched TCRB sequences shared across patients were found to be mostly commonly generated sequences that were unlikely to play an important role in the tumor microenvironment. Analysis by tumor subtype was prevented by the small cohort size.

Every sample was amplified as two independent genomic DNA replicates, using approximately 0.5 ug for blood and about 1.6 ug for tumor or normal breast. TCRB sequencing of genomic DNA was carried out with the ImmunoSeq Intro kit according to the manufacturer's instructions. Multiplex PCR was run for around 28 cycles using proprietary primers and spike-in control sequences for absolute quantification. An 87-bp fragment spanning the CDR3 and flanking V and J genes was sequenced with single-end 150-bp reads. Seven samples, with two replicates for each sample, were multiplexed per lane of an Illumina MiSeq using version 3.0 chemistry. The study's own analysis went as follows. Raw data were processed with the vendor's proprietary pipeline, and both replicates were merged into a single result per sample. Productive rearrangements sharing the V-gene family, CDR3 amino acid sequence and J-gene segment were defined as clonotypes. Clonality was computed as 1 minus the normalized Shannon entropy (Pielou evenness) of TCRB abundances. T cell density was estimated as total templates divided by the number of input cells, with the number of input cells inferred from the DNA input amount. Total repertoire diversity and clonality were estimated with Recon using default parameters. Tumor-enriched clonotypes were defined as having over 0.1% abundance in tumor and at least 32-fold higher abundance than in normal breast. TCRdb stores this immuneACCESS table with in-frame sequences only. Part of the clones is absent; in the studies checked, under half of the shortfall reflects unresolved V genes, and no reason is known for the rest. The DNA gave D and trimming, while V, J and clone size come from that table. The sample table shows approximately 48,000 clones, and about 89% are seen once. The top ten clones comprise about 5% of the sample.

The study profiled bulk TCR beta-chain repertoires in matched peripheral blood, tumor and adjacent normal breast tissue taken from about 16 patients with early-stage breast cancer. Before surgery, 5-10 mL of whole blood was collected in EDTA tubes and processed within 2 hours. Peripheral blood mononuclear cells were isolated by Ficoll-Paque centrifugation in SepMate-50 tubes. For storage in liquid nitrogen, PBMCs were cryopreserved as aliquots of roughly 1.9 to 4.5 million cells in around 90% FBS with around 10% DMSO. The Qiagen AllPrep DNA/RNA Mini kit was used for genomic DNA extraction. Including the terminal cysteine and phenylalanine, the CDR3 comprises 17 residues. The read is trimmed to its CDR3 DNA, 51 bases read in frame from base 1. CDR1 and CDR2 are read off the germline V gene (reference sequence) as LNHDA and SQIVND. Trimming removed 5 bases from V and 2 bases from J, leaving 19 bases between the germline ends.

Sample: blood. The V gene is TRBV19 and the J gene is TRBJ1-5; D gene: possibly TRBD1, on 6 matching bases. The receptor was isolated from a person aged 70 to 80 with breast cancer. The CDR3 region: CASSVQGHRVGNQPQHF. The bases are TGTGCCAGTAGTGTCCAGGGGCACAGGGTTGGCAATCAGCCCCAGCATTTT.